This T cell receptor beta chain was captured by sequencing in a study of blood T cells in healthy people across ages. Whole-study results and caveats: For the donors, CMV status was unknown and possibly confounded expanded clonotype changes.

Deletions cut 0 bases from V and 0 bases from J, with 13 bases between. This CDR3 comprises 18 residues. Germline values: CDR1 SGHKS, CDR2 YYEKEE (reference sequence). As to this clonotype: Its antigen is still unknown.

Primers used in a second PCR of about 6 to 11 cycles were a sample-barcoded 5' primer and a J-beta primer mix. TCRdb re-called the 5' RACE reads with MiXCR, one entry per CDR3 protein. The sample consists of 750,000 or so distinct CDR3 sequences, just under 25% of them appearing once. The data also belong to a second study, concerning T cells of mothers and their children. That study adds: Mothers yielded over 8.5 million CDR3 reads, children some 3 million each.

This rearrangement joins TRBV5-5 to TRBJ2-6; D not certain. This receptor was identified in a boy younger than 18 in good health. Sequenced input: blood. The CDR3 protein is CASSLGALKSSGANVLTF. In nucleotides, the CDR3 is TGTGCCAGCAGCTTGGGAGCGTTAAAGTCCTCTGGGGCCAACGTCCTGACTTTC.